The entry that follows covers one T cell receptor beta chain sequence. This sample is part of a study of T cell changes during pregnancy in multiple sclerosis. Method: immunoSEQ multiplex PCR; TCRdb's copy keeps in-frame clones and lacks some. The profile covers 93,000 or so clones, with around 93% appearing a single time and around 0.93% taken by the ten largest. The source material was peripheral blood, sampled before pregnancy. The receptor's source is a female donor with multiple sclerosis, enrolled in a pregnancy study.

The CDR3 region is CASSPLAGGEQFF. In DNA, the CDR3 is TGTGCCAGCAGCCCACTAGCGGGGGGTGAGCAGTTCTTC. V and J are TRBV14 and TRBJ2-1; 12 nucleotides agree with TRBD2. In germline, CDR1 is SGHDN, CDR2 FVKESK. The trim removed 4 bases at V and 9 bases at J, leaving 1 base unmatched. This CDR3 has 13 amino acids.